Here is one TCR beta chain with its context. The source of the sample is a study of blood T cell repertoires in COVID-19. The wider study: T cells, B-cell-depleted T cells, or PBMCs provided the cDNA or gDNA that served as material.

Sequencing used immunoSEQ multiplex PCR; TCRdb keeps in-frame clones, though not all of them. The sample holds under 75,000 clones, 80% to 90% seen once. J lost 7 bases, V lost 6 bases, and 8 bases had no gene match. The CDR3 is 14 residues long. CDR1 is MNHEY, CDR2 SVGAGI, per germline. Input material: peripheral blood. The source of this sequence is an elderly man with acute or convalescent COVID-19. The chain recombines TRBV6-5 with TRBJ1-2, with 10 bases that match TRBD1. The DNA for the CDR3 is TGTGCCAGCAGGAGACAGGGGGCGGTTGGTGGCTACACCTTC. Its protein product is CASRRQGAVGGYTF.